The rows below give T cell receptor beta chains drawn from one sample of a study of cytomegalovirus exposure and HLA in healthy donors. Libraries were prepared by immunoSEQ multiplex PCR; TCRdb keeps only in-frame clonotypes and omits some of them. The sample lists 50,000 to 70,000 clones, 65% to 80% occurring once. Input material: PBMCs. The receptor set was obtained from a female donor in good health and CMV-seronegative. Both conserved end residues are part of each CDR3.

V: TRBV5-5
length: 15
CDR3: CASRYRESSGNTIYF

V: TRBV27
length: 14
CDR3: CASSLAFTDYEQYF

V: TRBV6-5
length: 14
CDR3: CASSPRDRNTEAFF

V: TRBV4-2
length: 15
CDR3: CASSLTSGKHGELFF

V: TRBV4-1
length: 15
CDR3: CASSHPGGINSPLHF

V: TRBV27
length: 12
CDR3: CASSSVNTEAFF

V: TRBV9
length: 13
CDR3: CASSDETGGEQYF

V: TRBV5-6
length: 13
CDR3: CASSPTGNTEAFF

V: TRBV27
length: 14
CDR3: CASSLRRGSDEQYF

V: TRBV7-9
length: 14
CDR3: CASSLQGAEAIQYF